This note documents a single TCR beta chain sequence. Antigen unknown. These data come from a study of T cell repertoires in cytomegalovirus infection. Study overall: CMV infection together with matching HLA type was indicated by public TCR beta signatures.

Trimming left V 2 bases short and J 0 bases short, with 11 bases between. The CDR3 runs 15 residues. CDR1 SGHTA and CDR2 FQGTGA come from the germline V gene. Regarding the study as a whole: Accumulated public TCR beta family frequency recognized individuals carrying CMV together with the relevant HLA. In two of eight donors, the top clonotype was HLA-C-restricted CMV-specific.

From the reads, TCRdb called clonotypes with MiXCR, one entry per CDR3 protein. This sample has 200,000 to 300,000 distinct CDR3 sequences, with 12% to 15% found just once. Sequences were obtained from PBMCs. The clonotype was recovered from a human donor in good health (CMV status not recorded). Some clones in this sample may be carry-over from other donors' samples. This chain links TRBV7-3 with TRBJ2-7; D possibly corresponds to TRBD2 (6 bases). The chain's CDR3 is CASSLFGGNSYEQYF. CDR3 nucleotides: TGTGCCAGCAGCTTATTCGGCGGGAACTCCTACGAGCAGTACTTC.